Listed below are T cell receptor beta chains from one sample, sequenced in a study of long-term antiretroviral therapy in people with HIV. Method: immunoSEQ multiplex PCR; TCRdb's copy keeps in-frame clones and lacks some. The sample consists of about 30,000 clones, roughly 90% of them appearing once. The sample here was unsorted PBMCs, taken 0.5 years after starting antiretroviral therapy. These receptors all stem from a woman between 18 and 29 years old with HIV. CDR3s include the opening cysteine and the closing phenylalanine or tryptophan. D genes are given only for firm matches. Where a row states a size, it is once, few, many or the class of an expanded clone; other rows omit it.

clone size,V gene,D gene,J gene,CDR3 DNA,CDR3 protein
once,TRBV27,-,TRBJ2-3,TGTGCCAGCGGAACGATCCGGGACAAGGGTGGTCCAGATACGCAGTATTTT,CASGTIRDKGGPDTQYF
few,TRBV27,TRBD1,TRBJ1-2,TGTGCCAGCAGTTTAGCCACAGGGGGCAGCTATGGCTACACCTTC,CASSLATGGSYGYTF
-,TRBV7-9,TRBD1,TRBJ2-7,TGTGCCAGCAGCTCCGGGACAGGGAGCTACGAGCAGTACTTC,CASSSGTGSYEQYF
once,TRBV28,TRBD1,TRBJ1-2,TGTGCCACCAATCTAAGGGAGACAGGGGAGGACCTCTTC,CATNLRETGEDLF
-,TRBV7-2,-,TRBJ2-1,TGTGCCAGCAGCTTTCGGGCCCCCTACAATGAGCAGTTCTTC,CASSFRAPYNEQFF
-,TRBV9,TRBD2,TRBJ2-5,TGTGCCAGCAGCGCGATAGCGGGAGGGCCTGGAGAGACCCAGTACTTC,CASSAIAGGPGETQYF
-,TRBV19,TRBD1,TRBJ1-5,TGTGCCAGTAGTATCCCGGGACAGGGTAGCAATCAGCCCCAGCATTTT,CASSIPGQGSNQPQHF
-,TRBV5-1,-,TRBJ1-4,TGCGCCAGCAGCTACTCCCCAATCGGCGGAGGGGATGAAAAACTGTTTTTT,CASSYSPIGGGDEKLFF
-,TRBV28,-,TRBJ2-7,TGTGCCAGCAGCCAAACATCCCACGAGCAGTACTTC,CASSQTSHEQYF
once,TRBV7-9,-,TRBJ2-5,TGTGCCAGCAGCTTAGCTAACCAGGGGGGAGAGACCCAGTACTTC,CASSLANQGGETQYF
-,TRBV28,-,TRBJ2-5,TGTGCCAGCAGTTTAACTGGGGCGCTAGAGACCCAGTACTTC,CASSLTGALETQYF
medium-sized,TRBV28,TRBD1,TRBJ2-7,TGTGCCAGCAGGGACAGGTTCTCATCCTACGAGCAGTACTTC,CASRDRFSSYEQYF
-,TRBV7-9,TRBD2,TRBJ2-7,TGTGCCAGCAGCACCCTCGCGGGAGGAAGATACGAGCAGTACTTC,CASSTLAGGRYEQYF
once,TRBV5-6,-,TRBJ2-7,TGTGCCAGCAGCTGGGGACCGTCCCCCGGGGTCTACGAGCAGTACTTC,CASSWGPSPGVYEQYF
-,TRBV28,-,TRBJ1-1,TGTGCCAGCAGTTTAGGCGGGAACACTGAAGCTTTCTTT,CASSLGGNTEAFF
-,TRBV5-1,-,TRBJ2-3,TGCGCCAGCAGCGGCGGGACCCAGCTAGGAGATACGCAGTATTTT,CASSGGTQLGDTQYF
-,TRBV19,TRBD1,TRBJ2-2,TGTGCCAGTACCGTCGACAGGGGTGGTTTGTTGGCCGGGGAGCTGTTTTTT,CASTVDRGGLLAGELFF
once,TRBV10-1,TRBD2,TRBJ2-1,TGCGCCAGCGCAAGGACTAGCGGGAGTAACAATGAGCAGTTCTTC,CASARTSGSNNEQFF
-,TRBV6-5,-,TRBJ2-7,TGTGCCAGCAGTTACTCCGGGGGTAGCGCCGAGCAGTACTTC,CASSYSGGSAEQYF
-,TRBV19,TRBD2,TRBJ2-5,TGTGCCAGTAGTTACGGGACTAGCGCCAGCCAAGAGACCCAGTACTTC,CASSYGTSASQETQYF
-,TRBV7-9,-,TRBJ2-7,TGTGCCAGCAGCTTCACCGGTACCTACGAGCAGTACTTC,CASSFTGTYEQYF
-,TRBV6-6,-,TRBJ1-1,TGTGCCAGCACCCCTCGGACATCCCATTGTGAAGCTTTCTTT,CASTPRTSHCEAFF
medium-sized,TRBV19,-,TRBJ1-2,TGTGCCAGTAGTTTAGGTTACTATGGCTACACCTTC,CASSLGYYGYTF
-,TRBV7-9,TRBD2,TRBJ2-5,TGTGCCAGCAGCTTCGATCCCGGGACTAGCGGGGGGGAAGAGACCCAGTACTTC,CASSFDPGTSGGEETQYF
-,TRBV6-6,TRBD1,TRBJ2-7,TGTGCCAGCAGTTACCGACAGGGGGGCCCGTACGAGCAGTACTTC,CASSYRQGGPYEQYF
-,TRBV6-1,-,TRBJ2-7,TGTGCCAGCACCGTACGAGACTTACTTTACGAGCAGTACTTC,CASTVRDLLYEQYF
few,TRBV5-8,-,TRBJ1-2,TGTGCCAGCAGCTTCGAAGGCACCTATGGCTACACCTTC,CASSFEGTYGYTF
-,TRBV7-8,-,TRBJ1-4,TGTGCCAGCAGCCCCAGGGGTCGGGGGAATGAAAAACTGTTTTTT,CASSPRGRGNEKLFF
-,TRBV5-5,TRBD1,TRBJ2-7,TGTGCCAGCAGTCCCGGGACAGGGTTCTACGAGCAGTACTTC,CASSPGTGFYEQYF
-,TRBV5-4,-,TRBJ2-1,TGTGCCAGCAGCTATAGCAGCGAGCAGTTCTTC,CASSYSSEQFF
-,TRBV28,TRBD2,TRBJ2-7,TGTGCCAGCAGTTTTTCGGTCTTCGCGGGAGGGACTCCACCGGGCTACGAGCAGTACTTC,CASSFSVFAGGTPPGYEQYF
-,TRBV5-1,TRBD1,TRBJ2-7,TGCGCCAGACCCCGGGACAGCTCCTACGAGCAGTACTTC,CARPRDSSYEQYF
once,TRBV19,-,TRBJ2-2,TGTGCCAGTAGTCTTACAGCCACCGGGGAGCTGTTTTTT,CASSLTATGELFF
-,TRBV5-8,-,TRBJ1-1,TGTGCCAGCAGCCGTGGACTTCCTCAGGGTGAAGCTTTCTTT,CASSRGLPQGEAFF
-,TRBV28,TRBD2,TRBJ2-4,TGTGCCAGCAGACCTAGCGGGAGTAGAGGGGCCAAAAACATTCAGTACTTC,CASRPSGSRGAKNIQYF
-,TRBV11-2,-,TRBJ2-1,TGTGCCAGCAGCTTAGAGGTCAGGGCCCACAATGAGCAGTTCTTC,CASSLEVRAHNEQFF
-,TRBV10-3,-,TRBJ2-7,TGTGCCATCAGTGAGCTGCAGGCTCACGAGCAGTACTTC,CAISELQAHEQYF
-,TRBV25-1,TRBD1,TRBJ1-2,TGTGCCAGCAGTGGGCAGGGGGCTGTTTTTGGCTACACCTTC,CASSGQGAVFGYTF
once,TRBV7-8,TRBD2,TRBJ2-7,TGTGCCAGCAGCTTTGGTGTTAGCGGGGGATACGAGCAGTACTTC,CASSFGVSGGYEQYF
-,TRBV4-1,-,TRBJ2-7,TGCGCCAGCAGTTCAGGGGCCTACGAGCAGTACTTC,CASSSGAYEQYF
-,TRBV7-9,TRBD2,TRBJ2-7,TGTGCCAGCAGCTTTGGAATAGCGGGAGTGCTCGAGCAGTACTTC,CASSFGIAGVLEQYF
-,TRBV2,TRBD1,TRBJ2-4,TGTGCCAGCAGTGAATTTCGAGGACAGGGATACATTCAGTACTTC,CASSEFRGQGYIQYF
-,TRBV6-6,-,TRBJ2-7,TGTGCCAGCAGTTACGATCGGGGAGATGTCTACGAGCAGTACTTC,CASSYDRGDVYEQYF
-,TRBV14,-,TRBJ2-3,TGTGCCAGCAGGAACCGGACGGGAGCAGATACGCAGTATTTT,CASRNRTGADTQYF
-,TRBV4-3,-,TRBJ1-2,TGCGCCAGCAGCCAAGAGGGGACTGCGCCCCCCAACTATGGCTACACCTTC,CASSQEGTAPPNYGYTF
once,TRBV4-3,-,TRBJ1-3,TGCGCCAGCAGCCAGGGTTGGTTGGCTGGAAACACCATATATTTT,CASSQGWLAGNTIYF